The 10 T cell receptor beta chains below come from one sample, sequenced in a study of cytomegalovirus exposure and HLA in healthy donors. PCR was performed using 60 Vbeta and 13 Jbeta primers. The assay was immunoSEQ multiplex PCR, and TCRdb's table has in-frame clones only and misses some. The data hold around 140,000 clones, with approximately 82% observed a single time. The sample was PBMCs. The receptors were sampled from a woman aged 60-70 years in good health and CMV-seropositive.

The genes are TRBV5-1 and TRBJ2-5; D is ambiguous. This CDR3 spans 14 amino acids. Germline CDR1 SGHRS, CDR2 YFSETQ. The V and J ends lost 1 base and 2 bases respectively, with 9 bases between them. The CDR3 DNA reads TGCGCCAGCAGCTTGACAGTTTCACAAGAGACCCAGTACTTC. Protein: CASSLTVSQETQYF. Using reference TRBV5-1 and TRBJ2-5 for the parts outside the CDR3, the full variable domain is KAGVTQTPRYLIKTRGQQVTLSCSPISGHRSVSWYQQTPGQGLQFLFEYFSETQRNKGNFPGRFSGRQFSNSRSEMNVSTLELGDSALYLCASSLTVSQETQYFGPGTRLLVL.

In its sample, this clone was seen a few times. At the DNA level, this CDR3 is encoded by other sequences in the same sample as well. The genes are TRBV4-1 and TRBJ1-1; D is unclear. Trimming shortened V by 1 base and J by 1 base, and 4 bases separated the two germline ends. Per germline, CDR1 MGHRA and CDR2 YSYEKL. The CDR3 sequence is 13 residues long. CDR3 DNA sequence: TGCGCCAGCAGCCAAGGCAGGAACACTGAAGCTTTCTTT. Its translation: CASSQGRNTEAFF.

This chain connects TRBV7-2 to TRBJ2-7, with TRBD2 matching over 15 bases. Trimming took 5 bases from V and 7 from J; bases not matched to a gene: 9. CDR1 and CDR2 (germline): SGHTA, FQGNSA. The CDR3 covers 16 residues. CDR3 nucleotide sequence: TGTGCCAGCAGCCCACAGGGACTAGCGGGAGGTTTTGAGCAGTACTTC. Amino acid sequence: CASSPQGLAGGFEQYF.

This clone was found a few times. V and J are TRBV2 and TRBJ1-5, with D unclear. Trimming left V 6 bases short and J 7 bases short, with 22 bases between. The CDR3 has 16 amino acids. Germline CDR1 is SNHLY and CDR2 is FYNNEI. CDR3 nucleotide sequence: TGTGCCAGCAGCCACCCCGGAATATCGGCCAGGCAGCCCCAGCATTTT. Its protein is CASSHPGISARQPQHF.

Here the CDR3 reads CASTLGLGGQGYEQYF. The CDR3, as DNA: TGTGCCAGCACCCTCGGGCTGGGAGGACAGGGTTACGAGCAGTACTTC. The V gene is TRBV5-6, the J gene TRBJ2-7; 8 nucleotides line up with TRBD1. Germline lookup yields CDR1 SGHDT and CDR2 YYEEEE. This CDR3 has 16 residues. Trimming removed 6 bases from V and 4 bases from J; junction bases left unmatched: 15.

This rearrangement joins TRBV5-1 to TRBJ1-3, with 12 bases lining up with TRBD1. Germline V gene data show CDR1 as SGHRS and CDR2 as YFSETQ. The CDR3 has 18 residues. The V and J ends lost 4 bases and 0 bases, in that order; junction bases with no gene match: 8. CDR3 DNA sequence: TGCGCCAGCAGCCGTGGAGGGGACAGGGGGCTCTCTGGAAACACCATATATTTT. This encodes CASSRGGDRGLSGNTIYF.

The rearrangement links TRBV4-1 to TRBJ2-1; 10 positions match TRBD1. The trim removed 4 bases at V and 6 bases at J, leaving 12 bases unmatched. Germline CDR1 and CDR2: MGHRA and YSYEKL. The CDR3 runs 17 residues. The CDR3 sequence: CASSLLPGQGFSNEQFF. CDR3 bases: TGCGCCAGCAGCCTCCTCCCGGGACAGGGGTTCTCCAATGAGCAGTTCTTC.

The rearrangement links TRBV27 to TRBJ2-1; 8 bases agree with TRBD2. This CDR3 contains 13 residues. V dropped 8 bases and J dropped 3; count of bases not matched to a gene: 3. Germline V gene lookup returns CDR1 MNHEY and CDR2 SMNVEV (reference sequence). The CDR3 is CASRGTSYNEQFF. As DNA, the CDR3 is TGTGCCAGCCGTGGGACTAGCTACAATGAGCAGTTCTTC.

V usage is TRBV5-1 and J usage is TRBJ2-5, with 14 bases fitting TRBD2. Gene TRBJ2-7 matches the end of the DNA better, so the J call may be wrong. The CDR3 has 17 residues. Germline values: CDR1 SGHRS, CDR2 YFSETQ. CDR3 in amino acids: CASSSTSGRASGYEQYF. Written as DNA, the CDR3 is TGCGCCAGCAGCTCGACTAGCGGGAGGGCCTCGGGCTACGAGCAGTACTTC.

In this sample, this clone turned up once. The chain is built from TRBV19 and TRBJ2-5; TRBD2 matches at 10 bases. Losses at the gene ends were 6 bases for V and 7 bases for J; bases not matched to a gene: 8. The V gene's germline CDR1 is LNHDA and CDR2 SQIVND (reference sequence). The CDR3 has 14 residues. CDR3 sequence reads: CASSSTSGLGTQYF. The DNA for the CDR3 is TGTGCCAGTAGCTCGACTAGCGGGCTGGGGACCCAGTACTTC.